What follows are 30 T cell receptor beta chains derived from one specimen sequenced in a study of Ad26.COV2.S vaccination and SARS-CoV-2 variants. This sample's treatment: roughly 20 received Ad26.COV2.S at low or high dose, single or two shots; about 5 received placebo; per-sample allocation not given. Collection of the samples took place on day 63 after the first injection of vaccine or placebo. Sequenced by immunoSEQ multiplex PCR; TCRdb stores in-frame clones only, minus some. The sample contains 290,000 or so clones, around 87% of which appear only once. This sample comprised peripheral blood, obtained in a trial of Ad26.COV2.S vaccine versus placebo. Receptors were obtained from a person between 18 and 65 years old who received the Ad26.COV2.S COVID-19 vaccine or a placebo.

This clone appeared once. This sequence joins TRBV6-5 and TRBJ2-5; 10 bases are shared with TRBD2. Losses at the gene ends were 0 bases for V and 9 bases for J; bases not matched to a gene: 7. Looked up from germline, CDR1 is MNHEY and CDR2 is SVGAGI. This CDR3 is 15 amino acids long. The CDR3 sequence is CASSYSRLAGPPQYF. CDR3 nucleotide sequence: TGTGCCAGCAGTTACTCTCGACTAGCGGGTCCGCCCCAGTACTTC.

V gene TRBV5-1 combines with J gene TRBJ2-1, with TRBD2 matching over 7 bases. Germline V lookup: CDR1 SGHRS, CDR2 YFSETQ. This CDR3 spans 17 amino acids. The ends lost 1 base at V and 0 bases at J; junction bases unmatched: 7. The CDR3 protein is CASSLTSAWSSYNEQFF. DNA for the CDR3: TGCGCCAGCAGCTTGACTAGCGCCTGGTCCTCCTACAATGAGCAGTTCTTC.

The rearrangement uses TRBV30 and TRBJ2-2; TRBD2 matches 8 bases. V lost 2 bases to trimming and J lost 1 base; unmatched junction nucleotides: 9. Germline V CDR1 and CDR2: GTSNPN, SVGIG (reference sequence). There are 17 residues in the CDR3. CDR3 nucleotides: TGTGCCTGGAGTCCCCCCGGGGGGGAGGGGAACACCGGGGAGCTGTTTTTT. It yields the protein CAWSPPGGEGNTGELFF.

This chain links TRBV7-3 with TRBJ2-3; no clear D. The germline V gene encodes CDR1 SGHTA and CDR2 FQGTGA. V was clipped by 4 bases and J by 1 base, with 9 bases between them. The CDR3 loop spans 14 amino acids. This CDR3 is CASSSTTGTDTQYF. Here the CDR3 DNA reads TGTGCCAGCAGCTCGACCACGGGCACAGATACGCAGTATTTT.

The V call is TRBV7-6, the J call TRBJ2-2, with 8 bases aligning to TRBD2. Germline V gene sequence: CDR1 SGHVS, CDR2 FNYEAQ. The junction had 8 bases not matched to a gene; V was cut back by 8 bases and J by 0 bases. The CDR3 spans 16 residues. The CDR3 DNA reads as TGTGCCAGCGGGAGGCGGGGGGAAGCGAACACCGGGGAGCTGTTTTTT. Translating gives CASGRRGEANTGELFF.

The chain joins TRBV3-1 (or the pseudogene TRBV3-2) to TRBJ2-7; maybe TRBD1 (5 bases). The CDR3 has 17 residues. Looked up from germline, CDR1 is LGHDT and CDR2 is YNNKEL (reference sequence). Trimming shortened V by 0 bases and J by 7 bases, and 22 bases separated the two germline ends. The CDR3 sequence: CASSQEGPGVRGKEQYF. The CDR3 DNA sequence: TGTGCCAGCAGCCAAGAGGGGCCCGGAGTTAGGGGTAAGGAGCAGTACTTC.

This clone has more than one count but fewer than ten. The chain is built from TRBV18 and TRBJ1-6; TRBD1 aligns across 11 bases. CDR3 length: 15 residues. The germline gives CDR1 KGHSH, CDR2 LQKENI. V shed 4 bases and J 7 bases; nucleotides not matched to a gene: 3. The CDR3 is CASSLGQGANSPLHF. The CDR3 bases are TGTGCCAGCTCACTAGGACAGGGGGCCAATTCACCCCTCCACTTT.

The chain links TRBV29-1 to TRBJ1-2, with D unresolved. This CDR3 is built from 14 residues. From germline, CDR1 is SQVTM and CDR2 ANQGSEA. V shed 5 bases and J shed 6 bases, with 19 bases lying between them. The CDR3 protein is CSVPPDGLVDGYTF. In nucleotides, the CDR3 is TGCAGCGTTCCCCCGGACGGTCTGGTAGATGGCTACACCTTC.

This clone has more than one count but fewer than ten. The CDR3 coding sequence is TGTGCCAGTAGTATGACAATTCAAACCGGAAACACCATATATTTT. Amino acids: CASSMTIQTGNTIYF. This chain uses TRBV19 with TRBJ1-3; unclear D gene. Looked up from germline, CDR1 is LNHDA and CDR2 is SQIVND (reference sequence). V was clipped by 3 bases and J by 4 bases, with 13 bases between them. This CDR3 has 15 amino acids.

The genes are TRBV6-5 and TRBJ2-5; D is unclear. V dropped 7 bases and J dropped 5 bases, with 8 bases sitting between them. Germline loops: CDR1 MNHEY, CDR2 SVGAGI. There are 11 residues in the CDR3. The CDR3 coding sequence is TGTGCCAGCACCAGCGTGGAGACCCAGTACTTC. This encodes CASTSVETQYF.

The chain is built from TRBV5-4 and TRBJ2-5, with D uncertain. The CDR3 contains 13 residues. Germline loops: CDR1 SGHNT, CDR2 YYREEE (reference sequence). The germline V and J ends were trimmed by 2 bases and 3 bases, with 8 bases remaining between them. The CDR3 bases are TGTGCCAGCAGCTTAGCTCCGAAAGAGACCCAGTACTTC. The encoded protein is CASSLAPKETQYF.

The CDR3 DNA follows: TGCAGCGTTGGCCTGGGACAGCTAACTAATGAAAAACTGTTTTTT. Residues: CSVGLGQLTNEKLFF. V and J are TRBV29-1 and TRBJ1-4, with 7 bases identical to TRBD1. V lost 4 bases, J lost 1 base, and 6 bases stayed unmatched. CDR1 and CDR2 from the germline V gene are SQVTM and ANQGSEA. This CDR3 region has 15 residues.

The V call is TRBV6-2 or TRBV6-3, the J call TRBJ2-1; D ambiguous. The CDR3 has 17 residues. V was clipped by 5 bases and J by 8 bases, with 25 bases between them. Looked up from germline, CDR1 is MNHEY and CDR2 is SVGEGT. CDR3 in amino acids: CASSPHAGRVESDEQFF. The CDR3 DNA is TGTGCCAGCAGTCCCCACGCCGGACGGGTTGAGAGCGATGAGCAGTTCTTC.

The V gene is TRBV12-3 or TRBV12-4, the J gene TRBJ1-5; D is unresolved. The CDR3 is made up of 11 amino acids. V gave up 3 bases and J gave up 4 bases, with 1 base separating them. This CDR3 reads CASSLNQPQHF. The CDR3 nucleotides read TGTGCCAGCAGTTTGAATCAGCCCCAGCATTTT.

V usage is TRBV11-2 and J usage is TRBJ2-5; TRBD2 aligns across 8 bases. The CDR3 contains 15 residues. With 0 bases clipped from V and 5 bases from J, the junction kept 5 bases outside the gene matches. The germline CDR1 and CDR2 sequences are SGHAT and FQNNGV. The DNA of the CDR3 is TGTGCCAGCAGCTTAGAAGGGACTAGGGGGGAGACCCAGTACTTC. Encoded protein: CASSLEGTRGETQYF.

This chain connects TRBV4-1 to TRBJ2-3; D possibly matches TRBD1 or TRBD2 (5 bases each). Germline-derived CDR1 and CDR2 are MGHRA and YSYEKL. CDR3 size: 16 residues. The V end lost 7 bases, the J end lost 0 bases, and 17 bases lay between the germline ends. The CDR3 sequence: CASTHGGRASTDTQYF. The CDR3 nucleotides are TGCGCCAGCACCCATGGGGGTAGGGCTAGCACAGATACGCAGTATTTT.

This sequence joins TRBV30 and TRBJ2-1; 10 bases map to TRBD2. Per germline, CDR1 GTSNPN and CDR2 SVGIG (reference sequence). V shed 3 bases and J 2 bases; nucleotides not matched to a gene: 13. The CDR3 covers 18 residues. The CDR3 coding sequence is TGTGCCTGGAGGCAGCGGGGGGGGCCCCAAAGGACCTACAATGAGCAGTTCTTC. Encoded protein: CAWRQRGGPQRTYNEQFF.

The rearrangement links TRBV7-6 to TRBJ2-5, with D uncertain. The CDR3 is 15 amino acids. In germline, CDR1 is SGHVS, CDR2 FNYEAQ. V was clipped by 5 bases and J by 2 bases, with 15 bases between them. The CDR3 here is CASSLRSYSQETQYF. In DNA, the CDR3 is TGTGCCAGCAGCCTTAGATCGTACAGTCAAGAGACCCAGTACTTC.

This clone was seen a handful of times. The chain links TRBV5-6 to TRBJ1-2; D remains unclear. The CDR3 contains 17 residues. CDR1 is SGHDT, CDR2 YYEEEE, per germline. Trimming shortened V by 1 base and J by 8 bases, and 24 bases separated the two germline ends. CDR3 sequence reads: CASSLLGSRVGLWGYTF. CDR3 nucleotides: TGTGCCAGCAGCTTGCTTGGAAGCCGGGTGGGTCTCTGGGGCTACACCTTC.

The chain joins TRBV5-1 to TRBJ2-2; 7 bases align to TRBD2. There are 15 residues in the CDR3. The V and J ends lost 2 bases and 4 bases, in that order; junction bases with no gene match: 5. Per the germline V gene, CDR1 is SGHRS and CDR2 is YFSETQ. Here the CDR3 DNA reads TGCGCCAGCAGCTTAACGGGAGGAATCACCGGGGAGCTGTTTTTT. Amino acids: CASSLTGGITGELFF.

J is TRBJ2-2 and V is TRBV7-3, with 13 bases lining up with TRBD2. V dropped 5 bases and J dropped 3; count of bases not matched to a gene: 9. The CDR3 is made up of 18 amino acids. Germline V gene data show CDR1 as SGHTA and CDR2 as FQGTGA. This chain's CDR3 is CASSTSGTSGADTGELFF. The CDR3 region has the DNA TGTGCCAGCAGCACCTCCGGGACTAGCGGGGCGGACACCGGGGAGCTGTTTTTT.

The CDR3 loop is CASSTPGTGVGVRETQYF. The CDR3 region has the DNA TGTGCCAGCAGCACCCCCGGGACAGGGGTTGGTGTGCGGGAGACCCAGTACTTC. The genes are TRBV13 and TRBJ2-5, with 10 bases lining up with TRBD1. CDR3 length equals 18 residues. Germline V gene data show CDR1 as PRHDT and CDR2 as FYEKMQ (reference sequence). Trimming took 5 bases from V and 5 from J; bases not matched to a gene: 17. Filled out from reference TRBV13 and TRBJ2-5, the complete variable domain reads AAGVIQSPRHLIKEKRETATLKCYPIPRHDTVYWYQQGPGQDPQFLISFYEKMQSDKGSIPDRFSAQQFSDYHSELNMSSLELGDSALYFCASSTPGTGVGVRETQYFGPGTRLLVL.

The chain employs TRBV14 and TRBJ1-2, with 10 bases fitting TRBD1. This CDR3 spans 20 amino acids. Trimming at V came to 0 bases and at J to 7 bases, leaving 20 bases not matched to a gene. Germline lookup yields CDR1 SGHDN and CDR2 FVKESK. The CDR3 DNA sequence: TGTGCCAGCAGCCAAGATTTCCCGCCTACTTACGACAGGGGGCCTGGTGGCTACACCTTC. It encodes CASSQDFPPTYDRGPGGYTF.

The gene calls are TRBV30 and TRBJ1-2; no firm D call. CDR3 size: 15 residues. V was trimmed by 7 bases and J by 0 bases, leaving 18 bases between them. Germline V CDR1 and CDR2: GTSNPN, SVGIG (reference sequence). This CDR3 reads CASTSRPASNYGYTF. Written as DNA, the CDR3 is TGTGCCTCCACTTCTCGGCCGGCATCTAACTATGGCTACACCTTC.

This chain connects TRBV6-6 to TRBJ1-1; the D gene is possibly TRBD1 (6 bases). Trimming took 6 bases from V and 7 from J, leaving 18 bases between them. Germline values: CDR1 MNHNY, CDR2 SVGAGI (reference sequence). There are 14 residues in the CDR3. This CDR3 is CASSRTDSRVEAFF. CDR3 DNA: TGTGCCAGCAGCCGGACAGACTCTCGAGTTGAAGCTTTCTTT.

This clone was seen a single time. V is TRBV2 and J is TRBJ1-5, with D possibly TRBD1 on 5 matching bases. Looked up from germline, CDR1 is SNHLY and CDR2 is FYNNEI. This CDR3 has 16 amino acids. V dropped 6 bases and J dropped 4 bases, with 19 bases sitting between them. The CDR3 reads CASSALAGRGNQPQHF. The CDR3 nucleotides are TGTGCCAGCAGCGCCTTAGCAGGGCGGGGGAATCAGCCCCAGCATTTT. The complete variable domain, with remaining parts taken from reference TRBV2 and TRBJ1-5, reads EPEVTQTPSHQVTQMGQEVILRCVPISNHLYFYWYRQILGQKVEFLVSFYNNEISEKSEIFDDQFSVERPDGSNFTLKIRSTKLEDSAMYFCASSALAGRGNQPQHFGDGTRLSIL.

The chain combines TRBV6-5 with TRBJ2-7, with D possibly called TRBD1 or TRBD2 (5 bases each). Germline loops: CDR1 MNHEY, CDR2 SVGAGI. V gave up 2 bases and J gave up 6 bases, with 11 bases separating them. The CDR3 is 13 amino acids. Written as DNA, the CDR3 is TGTGCCAGCAGTTACACGAGGGACGGCGAGCAGTACTTC. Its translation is CASSYTRDGEQYF.

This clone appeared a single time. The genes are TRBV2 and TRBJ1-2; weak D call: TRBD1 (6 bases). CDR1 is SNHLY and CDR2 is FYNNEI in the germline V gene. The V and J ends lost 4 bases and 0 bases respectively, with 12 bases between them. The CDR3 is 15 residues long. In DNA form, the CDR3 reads TGTGCCAGCAGTGCAATCAGGGGCCCTAACTATGGCTACACCTTC. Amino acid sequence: CASSAIRGPNYGYTF.

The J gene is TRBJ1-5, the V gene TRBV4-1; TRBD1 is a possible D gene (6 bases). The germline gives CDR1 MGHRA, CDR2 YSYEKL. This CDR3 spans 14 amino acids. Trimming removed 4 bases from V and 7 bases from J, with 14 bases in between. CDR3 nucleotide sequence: TGCGCCAGCAGCCCACCACAGGGAAGGCAGCCCCAGCATTTT. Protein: CASSPPQGRQPQHF.

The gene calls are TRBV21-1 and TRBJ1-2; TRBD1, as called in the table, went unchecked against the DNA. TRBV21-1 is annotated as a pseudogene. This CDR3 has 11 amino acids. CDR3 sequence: CASSQWPVLTF. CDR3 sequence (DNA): TGTGCCAGCAGCCAATGGCCAGTTCTCACCTTC.